The rows below give T cell receptor beta chains drawn from one sample of a study of T cells after yellow fever vaccination. TCRdb re-called the 5' RACE reads with MiXCR, one entry per CDR3 protein. The data hold some 97,000 distinct CDR3 sequences, with 5.8% observed a single time. Source: CD8+ T cells sorted from PBMCs, taken 10 days after the yellow fever booster vaccination. Every receptor here comes from a young man who received the YFV17D yellow fever vaccine. CDR3s include the opening cysteine and the closing phenylalanine or tryptophan. D genes are given only for firm matches. Not all rows give a size; the values are once, few, many and, for expanded clones, a class.

j_gene	v_gene	len	d_gene	abundance	CDR3aa	CDR3nt
TRBJ1-2	TRBV7-6	13	.	few	CASSRDVQEGYTF	TGTGCCAGCAGCCGAGATGTACAGGAAGGCTACACCTTC
TRBJ1-2	TRBV5-1	14	.	few	CASSLLRGGDGYTF	TGCGCCAGCAGCTTGTTGAGGGGAGGAGATGGCTACACCTTC
TRBJ1-2	TRBV9	14	.	.	CASSPTGGDHGYTF	TGTGCCAGCAGCCCGACCGGAGGGGACCATGGCTACACCTTC
TRBJ1-5	TRBV27	15	.	few	CASSLGTPSNQPQHF	TGTGCCAGCAGTTTGGGGACCCCTAGCAATCAGCCCCAGCATTTT
TRBJ1-6	TRBV6-5	10	.	few	CAPGRGILHF	TGTGCCCCAGGAAGAGGGATCCTCCACTTT
TRBJ2-7	TRBV7-2	15	TRBD2	.	CASSPGGGGGSEQYF	TGTGCCAGCAGCCCCGGGGGTGGCGGGGGATCCGAGCAGTACTTC
TRBJ1-2	TRBV6-5	11	.	.	CASSTQGGYTF	TGTGCCAGCAGTACCCAGGGGGGCTACACCTTC
TRBJ2-7	TRBV5-1	17	.	few	CASSVRVGGLSSYEQYF	TGCGCCAGCAGCGTCAGGGTTGGGGGACTGAGCTCCTACGAGCAGTACTTC
TRBJ2-7	TRBV3-1	13	TRBD1	few	CAAGTGGSYEQYF	TGCGCTGCCGGGACAGGGGGGTCCTACGAGCAGTACTTC
TRBJ2-2	TRBV5-1	14	.	few	CASSLGDGTGELFF	TGCGCCAGCAGCTTGGGGGACGGCACCGGGGAGCTGTTTTTT
TRBJ2-4	TRBV5-4	16	.	.	CASSWAGMGPKNIQYF	TGTGCCAGCAGCTGGGCCGGGATGGGACCGAAAAACATTCAGTACTTC
TRBJ1-2	TRBV11-1	15	.	.	CASSLDPSGDRRKAF	TGTGCCAGCAGCTTAGACCCTTCAGGGGACCGACGGAAGGCCTTC
TRBJ1-2	TRBV29-1	14	.	many	CSVEDRRGVKGYTF	TGCAGCGTTGAAGATCGGCGGGGCGTCAAGGGCTACACCTTC
TRBJ2-3	TRBV7-6	12	.	.	CASSLGYDTQYF	TGTGCCAGCAGCTTAGGTTACGATACGCAGTATTTT
TRBJ2-3	TRBV7-9	14	TRBD1	once	CASNPGQGLDTQYF	TGTGCCAGCAATCCGGGACAGGGTCTTGATACGCAGTATTTT
TRBJ2-6	TRBV7-6	16	.	.	CASSLDPHGGANVLTF	TGTGCCAGCAGCTTAGACCCCCATGGGGGGGCCAACGTCCTGACTTTC
TRBJ1-2	TRBV4-1	13	.	.	CASSPRSDYGYTF	TGCGCCAGCAGCCCTCGGTCGGACTATGGCTACACCTTC
TRBJ1-2	TRBV7-9	15	.	.	CASSLGPASNYGYTF	TGTGCCAGCAGCTTAGGCCCTGCCAGTAACTATGGCTACACCTTC
TRBJ1-2	TRBV3-1	15	.	.	CASSQVMDNNYGYTF	TGTGCCAGCAGCCAAGTCATGGACAATAACTATGGCTACACCTTC
TRBJ1-4	TRBV27	16	.	.	CASSTGTVSANEKLFF	TGTGCCAGCAGTACCGGGACCGTCTCCGCTAATGAAAAACTGTTTTTT
TRBJ2-5	TRBV4-1	16	TRBD2	.	CASSPRLLAGEETQYF	TGCGCCAGCAGCCCCCGCTTACTAGCGGGGGAAGAGACCCAGTACTTC
TRBJ2-7	TRBV5-4	14	.	few	CASSLTGAGYEQYF	TGTGCCAGCAGCTTGACGGGGGCCGGCTACGAGCAGTACTTC
TRBJ2-1	TRBV14	16	TRBD2	.	CASSQVAGSSYNEQFF	TGTGCCAGCAGCCAAGTAGCGGGTTCCTCCTACAATGAGCAGTTCTTC
TRBJ2-5	TRBV23-1	15	.	few	CASSRLRGINETQYF	TGCGCCAGCAGTCGGTTGAGGGGGATTAACGAGACCCAGTACTTC
TRBJ2-4	TRBV7-2	15	.	few	CASSPLAVSKNIQYF	TGTGCCAGCAGCCCCTTAGCAGTATCCAAAAACATTCAGTACTTC
TRBJ2-7	TRBV6-5	15	TRBD1	many	CASSWGGTGIYEQYF	TGTGCCAGCAGTTGGGGGGGGACAGGGATCTACGAGCAGTACTTC
TRBJ1-5	TRBV15	14	.	.	CATSKRGGRQPQHF	TGTGCCACCAGCAAGAGGGGGGGGAGACAGCCCCAGCATTTT
TRBJ1-2	TRBV6-5	14	.	.	CASSNQAWADGYTF	TGTGCCAGCTCCAACCAGGCCTGGGCGGATGGCTACACCTTC